The 30 T cell receptor beta chains below come from one sample, sequenced in a study of T cell responses to AZD1222 COVID-19 vaccine. The protocol was immunoSEQ multiplex PCR, while the TCRdb copy is restricted to in-frame clones and leaves out a portion. Among some 170,000 clones listed, 90% were seen once. Sequenced here: peripheral blood, sampled 28 days after the second dose of the MenACWY control vaccine. These receptors all come from an adult who received the MenACWY meningococcal vaccine as a control.

The gene calls are TRBV27 and TRBJ1-4; D gene unclear. CDR1 and CDR2 (germline): MNHEY, SMNVEV (reference sequence). Trimming pared 5 bases from V and 6 bases from J, leaving 10 bases between. This CDR3 has 13 residues. The CDR3, as DNA: TGTGCCAGCAGTCTAAAAATCGATGAAAAACTGTTTTTT. It is translated as CASSLKIDEKLFF.

The rearrangement uses TRBV10-1 and TRBJ2-2, with a possible D match to TRBD2 (6 bases). The CDR3 is 13 residues long. V was shortened by 6 bases and J by 5 bases, with 10 bases between the two germline ends. In germline, CDR1 is WNHNN, CDR2 SYGVQD (reference sequence). The CDR3 is CASRGTGTGELFF. Here the CDR3 DNA reads TGCGCCAGCAGAGGGACTGGGACCGGGGAGCTGTTTTTT.

The chain has TRBV28 and TRBJ2-7, with 7 nucleotides matching TRBD2. The ends lost 2 bases at V and 5 bases at J; junction bases unmatched: 3. Per the germline V gene, CDR1 is MDHEN and CDR2 is SYDVKM. The CDR3 runs to 13 residues. For the CDR3, the DNA is TGTGCCAGCAGTTTAGGGCGGGAGAACGAGCAGTACTTC. Amino acid sequence: CASSLGRENEQYF.

This chain links TRBV7-2 with TRBJ2-7; maybe TRBD1 (6 bases). V lost 5 bases and J lost 3, with 11 bases in between. Germline CDR1 SGHTA, CDR2 FQGNSA. This CDR3 has 13 residues. The CDR3 bases are TGTGCCAGCAGCCCGGGACAAGTCTACGAGCAGTACTTC. This codes for CASSPGQVYEQYF.

The chain couples TRBV4-2 to TRBJ2-7, with D unresolved. Trimming pared 3 bases from V and 2 bases from J, leaving 14 bases between. Germline V CDR1 and CDR2: LGHNA, YNFKEQ. The CDR3 extends over 15 amino acids. This chain's CDR3 is CASSHDITDTYEQYF. The CDR3 coding sequence is TGTGCCAGCAGCCATGACATCACCGACACCTACGAGCAGTACTTC.

The gene calls are TRBV2 and TRBJ2-7, with TRBD2 identical over 7 bases. Germline V gene sequence: CDR1 SNHLY, CDR2 FYNNEI. V shed 8 bases, J shed 4 bases, and the junction held 11 bases outside the gene matches. CDR3 length equals 14 residues. In DNA form, the CDR3 reads TGTGCCAGCTTAAGGGCACTAGCGTATTACGAGCAGTACTTC. Translated: CASLRALAYYEQYF.

The chain recombines TRBV23-1 with TRBJ1-2, with D unresolved. TRBV23-1 is an ORF for which the function is uncertain. CDR3 length: 17 residues. Trimming stripped 4 bases from V and 0 bases from J, with 18 bases between. As DNA, the CDR3 is TGCGCCAGCAGTCCTCAACGTGAGCGGGTTGCTAACTATGGCTACACCTTC. Protein sequence: CASSPQRERVANYGYTF.

This chain uses TRBV7-6 with TRBJ2-2, with 13 bases that match TRBD2. Germline V lookup: CDR1 SGHVS, CDR2 FNYEAQ. The length of the CDR3 is 18 residues. V trimming: 2 bases; J trimming: 3 bases; junction bases outside the gene matches: 6. Here the CDR3 reads CASSLPGLAGKYTGELFF. The CDR3, as DNA: TGTGCCAGCAGCTTACCGGGACTAGCGGGAAAATACACCGGGGAGCTGTTTTTT.

The chain employs TRBV5-1 and TRBJ1-5, with 9 nucleotides matching TRBD1. The CDR3 is made up of 14 amino acids. J was trimmed by 6 bases and V by 4 bases; bases with no gene match: 5. Per the germline V gene, CDR1 is SGHRS and CDR2 is YFSETQ. The CDR3 nucleotides read TGCGCCAGCAGCCAGGGACAGGGAGGTCAGCCCCAGCATTTT. Translation gives CASSQGQGGQPQHF.

CDR3 nucleotide sequence: TGTGCCAGCAGCGTGAGGGGAGGAAACACCATATATTTT. It yields the protein CASSVRGGNTIYF. This chain joins TRBV9 and TRBJ1-3, with D perhaps TRBD1 (5 bases). The CDR3 is 13 residues long. CDR1 is SGDLS, CDR2 YYNGEE, per germline. V lost 2 bases and J 4 bases, leaving 7 bases between the germline ends.

V usage is TRBV7-7 and J usage is TRBJ2-5, with a weak D call TRBD2 (7 bases). V was cut by 2 bases and J by 7 bases, with 11 bases left in between. The CDR3 has 13 residues. Looked up from germline, CDR1 is SSHAT and CDR2 is FNYEAQ (reference sequence). The CDR3 DNA is TGTGCCAGCAGCTTATCGGGGGGCCCGACCCAGTACTTC. This translates into CASSLSGGPTQYF.

As regards this clone: Relative to the germline gene, one junction end is altered; a read error may explain this. This chain links TRBV7-2 with TRBJ2-3; D gene ambiguous. Germline V gene sequence: CDR1 SGHTA, CDR2 FQGNSA. The CDR3 is 11 residues long. CDR3 coding DNA: TGTGCCAGCAGCTTAAGAGATACGCGGTATTTT. Protein: CASSLRDTRYF.

This chain connects TRBV18 to TRBJ1-2, with TRBD1 matching 7 bases. Per germline, CDR1 KGHSH and CDR2 LQKENI. The V gene end was trimmed by 6 bases and the J gene end by 8 bases; junction bases not matched to a gene: 15. The CDR3 is 15 amino acids. In nucleotides, the CDR3 is TGTGCCAGCTCGCGTCCGGGACAGACAATTGGCGGCTACACCTTC. This translates into CASSRPGQTIGGYTF.

Only one count was recorded for this clone. The chain recombines TRBV6-6 with TRBJ2-3, with 8 bases lining up with TRBD2. V lost 5 bases, J lost 6 bases, and 4 bases stayed unmatched. Germline V gene data show CDR1 as MNHNY and CDR2 as SVGAGI (reference sequence). The CDR3 runs 13 residues. The CDR3 here is CASSSGSLDTQYF. For the CDR3, the DNA is TGTGCCAGCAGTAGCGGGAGCTTGGATACGCAGTATTTT.

This clone came up once. CDR3 nucleotides: TGTGCCAGCAGCTTAATGGGGCCCACTGAAGCTTTCTTT. It translates to CASSLMGPTEAFF. V gene TRBV7-2 combines with J gene TRBJ1-1, with D perhaps TRBD1 (5 bases). Germline CDR1 and CDR2: SGHTA and FQGNSA. The CDR3 contains 13 residues. Trimming removed 2 bases at V and 4 bases at J, with 8 bases between.

The rearrangement links TRBV5-6 to TRBJ1-1, with a possible D match to TRBD1 (5 bases). V was pared by 2 bases and J by 6 bases, with 8 bases between. Germline CDR1 SGHDT, CDR2 YYEEEE. This CDR3 is built from 12 residues. The CDR3 reads CASSFRGAEAFF. Here the CDR3 DNA reads TGTGCCAGCAGCTTTCGAGGGGCTGAAGCTTTCTTT.

This chain links TRBV13 with TRBJ1-1; 8 bases are a match to TRBD1. The CDR3 consists of 15 residues. CDR1 PRHDT and CDR2 FYEKMQ come from the germline V gene (reference sequence). Trimming at V came to 6 bases and at J to 2 bases, leaving 8 bases not matched to a gene. CDR3 DNA sequence: TGTGCCAGCAGTTGGGGGACAGGATTAAACACTGAAGCTTTCTTT. As protein: CASSWGTGLNTEAFF.

This clone was picked up a small number of times. The CDR3: CASSRTESSYNEQFF. In nucleotides, the CDR3 is TGTGCCAGCTCTCGGACCGAGAGCTCCTACAATGAGCAGTTCTTC. The chain has TRBV18 and TRBJ2-1; D is unresolved. The V gene lost 6 bases and the J gene lost 0 bases, with 12 bases spanning the gap. Germline assignment: CDR1 KGHSH and CDR2 LQKENI. CDR3 length: 15 residues.

The chain is built from TRBV5-8 and TRBJ1-5; no firm D call. Germline V gene sequence: CDR1 SGHTS, CDR2 YDEGEE. V shed 0 bases and J shed 4 bases, with 8 bases lying between them. This CDR3 contains 14 residues. CDR3 DNA: TGTGCCAGCAGCTTGGACCCTACTAATCAGCCCCAGCATTTT. This codes for CASSLDPTNQPQHF.

The rearrangement uses TRBV6-2 or TRBV6-3 and TRBJ2-7; 7 bases map to TRBD1. Germline V gene sequence: CDR1 MNHEY, CDR2 SVGEGT. The J segment lost 0 bases and the V segment lost 4 bases, leaving 6 bases of the junction unmatched. The CDR3 sequence is 15 residues long. In DNA form, the CDR3 reads TGTGCCAGCAGTTCCGGGACAGCACACTCCTACGAGCAGTACTTC. Translated: CASSSGTAHSYEQYF.

The chain combines TRBV10-3 with TRBJ1-1; D unresolved. From germline, CDR1 is ENHRY and CDR2 SYGVKD. The V end was cut by 2 bases, the J end by 7 bases, with 8 bases between. This CDR3 is built from 12 residues. This chain's CDR3 is CAISEIGSEAFF. The DNA of the CDR3 is TGTGCCATCAGTGAGATAGGGAGTGAAGCTTTCTTT.

The J gene is TRBJ2-2, the V gene TRBV5-4; no clear D gene. V shed 0 bases and J shed 6 bases, with 3 bases lying between them. The CDR3 is 12 amino acids. Looked up from germline, CDR1 is SGHNT and CDR2 is YYREEE (reference sequence). CDR3 protein: CASSLGSGELFF. The CDR3 DNA sequence: TGTGCCAGCAGCTTGGGTTCCGGGGAGCTGTTTTTT.

This chain uses TRBV2 with TRBJ1-3; no clear D. Trimming took off 6 bases at V and 4 bases at J, with 10 bases between the two ends. The CDR3 totals 13 residues. Germline V CDR1 and CDR2: SNHLY, FYNNEI. CDR3 loop: CASRSTGGNTIYF. For the CDR3, the DNA is TGTGCCAGCAGGAGTACGGGAGGAAACACCATATATTTT.

V is TRBV12-2 and J is TRBJ1-1. TRBV12-2 is tagged as a pseudogene. This CDR3 spans 14 amino acids. The CDR3 coding sequence is TGTGCAAGTCGCTTAGGGGGGTGGACCACTGAAGCTTTCTTT. Its translation is CASRLGGWTTEAFF.

V and J are TRBV5-4 and TRBJ1-1; tentative D call: TRBD1 (6 bases). CDR3 size: 16 residues. The germline gives CDR1 SGHNT, CDR2 YYREEE (reference sequence). With 4 bases removed from V and 5 bases from J, the gap between germline ends came to 21 bases. CDR3 coding DNA: TGTGCCAGCAGCCCCAAGACAGGTTTGGGAAAAACTGAAGCTTTCTTT. This encodes CASSPKTGLGKTEAFF.

The rearrangement links TRBV7-9 to TRBJ2-2; D ambiguous. The V end was cut by 5 bases, the J end by 1 base, with 8 bases between. This CDR3 is 14 amino acids long. Germline V gene data show CDR1 as SEHNR and CDR2 as FQNEAQ (reference sequence). The CDR3 nucleotides are TGTGCCAGCAGCGTTCGCCAGAACACCGGGGAGCTGTTTTTT. Amino acid sequence: CASSVRQNTGELFF. The full variable domain, in which reference TRBV7-9 and TRBJ2-2 provide the parts outside the CDR3, is DTGVSQNPRHKITKRGQNVTFRCDPISEHNRLYWYRQTLGQGPEFLTYFQNEAQLEKSRLLSDRFSAERPKGSFSTLEIQRTEQGDSAMYLCASSVRQNTGELFFGEGSRLTVL.

J is TRBJ2-7 and V is TRBV5-1, with D maybe TRBD1 (5 bases). The germline V gene encodes CDR1 SGHRS and CDR2 YFSETQ. V dropped 0 bases and J dropped 6 bases, with 7 bases sitting between them. The CDR3 extends over 12 amino acids. The CDR3 DNA sequence: TGCGCCAGCAGCTTGGGGACACCCGAGCAGTACTTC. Protein: CASSLGTPEQYF.

V usage is TRBV5-1 and J usage is TRBJ1-4; D is unclear. CDR1 and CDR2 (germline): SGHRS, YFSETQ. V dropped 1 base and J dropped 3 bases, with 7 bases sitting between them. CDR3 length equals 14 residues. The CDR3 protein is CASSLSQANEKLFF. The CDR3 nucleotides are TGCGCCAGCAGCTTGAGCCAGGCTAATGAAAAACTGTTTTTT. Complete variable domain (other parts from reference TRBV5-1 and TRBJ1-4): KAGVTQTPRYLIKTRGQQVTLSCSPISGHRSVSWYQQTPGQGLQFLFEYFSETQRNKGNFPGRFSGRQFSNSRSEMNVSTLELGDSALYLCASSLSQANEKLFFGSGTQLSVL.

The chain uses TRBV18 and TRBJ2-6, with D perhaps matching TRBD1 (5 bases). With 3 bases removed from V and 0 bases from J, the gap between germline ends came to 12 bases. The germline CDR1 and CDR2 sequences are KGHSH and LQKENI. The CDR3 covers 17 residues. The CDR3 DNA sequence: TGTGCCAGCTCACCTGACAGTCGCCTCTCTGGGGCCAACGTCCTGACTTTC. This translates into CASSPDSRLSGANVLTF. The variable domain in full, with the rest retrieved from reference TRBV18 and TRBJ2-6, is NAGVMQNPRHLVRRRGQEARLRCSPMKGHSHVYWYRQLPEEGLKFMVYLQKENIIDESGMPKERFSAEFPKEGPSILRIQQVVRGDSAAYFCASSPDSRLSGANVLTFGAGSRLTVL.

This clone was found once. The chain employs TRBV6-5 and TRBJ2-7; 8 nucleotides line up with TRBD2. The CDR3 contains 14 residues. After removal of 8 bases from V and 7 bases from J, the junction contained 13 bases not matched to a gene. Germline V gene sequence: CDR1 MNHEY, CDR2 SVGAGI. The CDR3 sequence is CASCRLAPYAEQYF. The CDR3 DNA reads as TGTGCCAGCTGTAGACTAGCGCCCTATGCGGAGCAGTACTTC.